The source of this T cell receptor beta chain is a study of cytomegalovirus exposure and HLA in healthy donors. Germline values: CDR1 SGHRS, CDR2 YFSETQ. CDR3 size: 14 residues. Trimming cost V 4 bases and J 5 bases; bases outside gene matches: 3. The PCR had 60 Vbeta and 13 Jbeta primers. Some clones are missing from TCRdb's copy, which holds only in-frame ones; the method was immunoSEQ multiplex PCR. This repertoire shows approximately 170,000 clones, around 78% found once; its top ten account for more than 0.8%. The V gene is TRBV5-1, the J gene TRBJ2-3, with TRBD1 matching 11 bases. Specimen: PBMCs. This receptor was taken from a woman in her thirties or forties in good health and CMV-seronegative. CDR3 amino acids: CASSTDRGQDTQYF. The CDR3 nucleotides are TGCGCCAGCAGCACGGACAGGGGGCAAGATACGCAGTATTTT. Drawing the rest from reference TRBV5-1 and TRBJ2-3, the complete variable domain is KAGVTQTPRYLIKTRGQQVTLSCSPISGHRSVSWYQQTPGQGLQFLFEYFSETQRNKGNFPGRFSGRQFSNSRSEMNVSTLELGDSALYLCASSTDRGQDTQYFGPGTRLTVL.